This TCR beta chain derives from a study of tumor-infiltrating lymphocytes in primary liver carcinoma. The table lists this clonotype with a count of one. A read error may account for a junction end that differs from germline. Investigators took RNA and DNA out together from about 21-30 mg of unsorted bulk tissue. The patients presented with primary liver carcinoma, which was managed through surgical resection. The authors made TCR beta cDNA from approximately 490 ng total RNA with a constant-region primer. It was through three nested multiplex PCR rounds of slightly modified ARM-PCR that TCR beta libraries arose. TCRdb itself ran the multiplex PCR reads through MiXCR, one entry per CDR3 protein. The sample yields some 180,000 distinct CDR3 sequences, 85% seen once. Input material: tumor tissue from primary liver carcinoma. This receptor was obtained from a man in his forties with primary liver carcinoma and hepatitis B virus infection.

Written as DNA, the CDR3 is TGTAGCGTACCTGACACTGGAGCTTTCTTT. Protein sequence: CSVPDTGAFF. V and J are TRBV29-1 and TRBJ1-1; no clear D gene. This CDR3 contains 10 residues. Germline loops: CDR1 SQVTM, CDR2 ANQGSEA.